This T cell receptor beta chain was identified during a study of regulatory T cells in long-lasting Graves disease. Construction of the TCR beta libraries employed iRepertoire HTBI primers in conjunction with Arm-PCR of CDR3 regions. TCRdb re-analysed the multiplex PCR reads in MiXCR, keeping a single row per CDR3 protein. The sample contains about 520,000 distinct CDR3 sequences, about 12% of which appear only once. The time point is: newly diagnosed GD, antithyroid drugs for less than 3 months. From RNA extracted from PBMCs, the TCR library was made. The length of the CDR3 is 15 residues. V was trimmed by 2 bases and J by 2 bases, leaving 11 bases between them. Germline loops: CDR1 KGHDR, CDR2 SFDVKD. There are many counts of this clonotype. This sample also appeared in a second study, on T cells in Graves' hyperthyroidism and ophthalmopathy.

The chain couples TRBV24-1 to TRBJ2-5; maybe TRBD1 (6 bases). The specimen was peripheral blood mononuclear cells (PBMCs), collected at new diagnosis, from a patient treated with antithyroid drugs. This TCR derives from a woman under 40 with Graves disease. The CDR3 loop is CATSDWDTVQETQYF. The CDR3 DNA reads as TGTGCCACCAGTGATTGGGACACAGTACAAGAGACCCAGTACTTC.